This is a list of T cell receptor beta chains from one sample in a study of OX40 agonist ivuxolimab in advanced cancers. Sequenced by immunoSEQ multiplex PCR; TCRdb stores in-frame clones only, minus some. The profile shows under 85,000 clones, about 86% of them singletons. The starting material was CD4+ or CD8+ T cells sorted from blood, obtained in a trial of the OX40 agonist ivuxolimab. The receptors stem from an adult with an advanced solid tumor such as melanoma, head and neck, liver or kidney cancer. CDR3s include the opening cysteine and the closing phenylalanine or tryptophan. The order of the fields is clone size, V gene, D gene, J gene, CDR3 protein, CDR3 DNA. The D gene is left open where the match is weak. Rows give clone size only sometimes, using once, few, many, or a class for an expanded clone.

>-|TRBV7-8|TRBD2|TRBJ2-1
CASSSVGTSGTKEFF
TGTGCCAGCAGCTCGGTCGGGACTAGCGGAACCAAGGAGTTCTTC
>-|TRBV5-1|-|TRBJ2-1
CASSYKGEQFF
TGCGCCAGCAGCTATAAGGGTGAGCAGTTCTTC
>-|TRBV28|TRBD1|TRBJ1-5
CATQGPNQPQHF
TGTGCCACACAGGGGCCCAATCAGCCCCAGCATTTT
>-|TRBV7-2|TRBD2|TRBJ2-1
CASIPFAGGTYNEQFF
TGTGCCAGCATCCCCTTTGCGGGGGGGACCTACAATGAGCAGTTCTTC
>-|TRBV18|TRBD2|TRBJ2-1
CASSPSGGANEQFF
TGTGCCAGCTCACCTAGCGGGGGTGCTAATGAGCAGTTCTTC
>-|TRBV4-2|-|TRBJ2-2
CASSPSGRELFF
TGTGCCAGCAGCCCCTCGGGCCGGGAGCTGTTTTTT
>-|TRBV6-6|-|TRBJ2-3
CASSYRPVGTDTQYF
TGTGCCAGCAGTTATCGGCCAGTAGGCACAGATACGCAGTATTTT
>-|TRBV15|TRBD1|TRBJ2-2
CATSRDPTGVGELFF
TGTGCCACCAGCAGGGACCCAACAGGGGTCGGGGAGCTGTTTTTT
>-|TRBV6-1|-|TRBJ2-3
CATGEGTDTQYF
TGTGCAACGGGAGAAGGTACAGATACGCAGTATTTT
>-|TRBV10-3|-|TRBJ2-7
CAISGAGTAGVGQYF
TGTGCCATCAGTGGGGCCGGGACCGCCGGCGTCGGGCAGTACTTC
>-|TRBV5-1|-|TRBJ2-1
CASSLAPSELNYNEQFF
TGCGCCAGCAGCTTGGCGCCTAGCGAGCTAAACTACAATGAGCAGTTCTTC
>-|TRBV18|-|TRBJ1-4
CASSPVGLFNEKLFF
TGTGCCAGCTCACCCGTGGGACTATTTAATGAAAAACTGTTTTTT
>-|TRBV11-3|-|TRBJ2-3
CASSEQGSLADTQYF
TGTGCCAGCAGCGAACAGGGTTCGTTGGCAGATACGCAGTATTTT
>-|TRBV5-1|TRBD1|TRBJ1-2
CASSSPQGVYGYTF
TGCGCCAGCAGCTCCCCCCAGGGGGTCTATGGCTACACCTTC
>-|TRBV28|-|TRBJ1-1
CASSLYGALNLKAFF
TGTGCCAGCAGTTTATACGGGGCGCTGAATCTTAAAGCTTTCTTT
>-|TRBV9|-|TRBJ1-6
CASSEARNSPLHF
TGTGCCAGCAGCGAGGCAAGGAATTCACCCCTCCACTTT
>-|TRBV28|-|TRBJ2-1
CASRTTGATSYNEQFF
TGTGCCAGCAGGACCACCGGGGCCACTAGCTACAATGAGCAGTTCTTC
>-|TRBV5-1|-|TRBJ2-7
CASSLSPGEQGSEQYF
TGCGCCAGCAGCCTATCGCCGGGAGAGCAAGGTAGCGAGCAGTACTTC
>-|TRBV5-8|-|TRBJ2-3
CASSLRGTGGTDTQYF
TGTGCCAGCAGCTTACGGGGGACCGGGGGAACAGATACGCAGTATTTT
>-|TRBV6-5|-|TRBJ2-7
CASSQTASYEQYF
TGTGCCAGCAGTCAAACAGCTTCCTACGAGCAGTACTTC
>-|TRBV7-6|TRBD1|TRBJ1-5
CASSWDRGQPQHF
TGTGCCAGCAGCTGGGACAGGGGCCAGCCCCAGCATTTT
>-|TRBV11-2|-|TRBJ2-7
CASSSLYEQYF
TGTGCCAGCAGCTCCCTATACGAGCAGTACTTC
>-|TRBV4-3|TRBD1|TRBJ2-7
CASSRGQSSYEQYF
TGCGCCAGCAGCCGGGGACAGAGCTCCTACGAGCAGTACTTC
>-|TRBV10-3|-|TRBJ1-6
CAISDDGNSPLHF
TGTGCCATCAGTGACGACGGGAATTCACCCCTCCACTTT
>-|TRBV2|TRBD2|TRBJ2-2
CASSDQSGRAPGELFF
TGTGCCAGCAGTGATCAGAGCGGGAGGGCCCCCGGGGAGCTGTTTTTT
>-|TRBV11-2|TRBD2|TRBJ2-1
CASSPGLATNNEQFF
TGTGCCAGCAGCCCCGGACTAGCGACCAATAATGAGCAGTTCTTC
>-|TRBV27|-|TRBJ2-1
CASSPDWEPYNEQFF
TGTGCCAGCAGTCCAGACTGGGAACCCTACAATGAGCAGTTCTTC
>-|TRBV2|-|TRBJ1-1
CASSELRLLNTEAFF
TGTGCCAGCAGTGAACTTCGGTTACTGAACACTGAAGCTTTCTTT
>-|TRBV7-3|-|TRBJ2-7
CASSRDKSSYEQYF
TGTGCCAGCAGCCGGGACAAGTCGTCCTACGAGCAGTACTTC
>-|TRBV7-3|TRBD1|TRBJ2-1
CASSYRGNEQFF
TGTGCCAGCAGCTACAGGGGCAATGAGCAGTTCTTC
>-|TRBV28|-|TRBJ2-7
CASRLRQVLYYEQYF
TGTGCCAGCAGACTTCGACAGGTCCTCTACTACGAGCAGTACTTC
>-|TRBV15|-|TRBJ1-5
CATSRDLVNQPQHF
TGTGCCACCAGCAGAGATTTAGTTAATCAGCCCCAGCATTTT
>-|TRBV9|-|TRBJ1-4
CASSVGGENEKLFF
TGTGCCAGCAGCGTAGGAGGGGAAAATGAAAAACTGTTTTTT
>-|TRBV6-5|-|TRBJ2-3
CASRAPVTDTQYF
TGTGCCAGCCGAGCACCGGTAACAGATACGCAGTATTTT
>few|TRBV5-6|-|TRBJ1-6
CASSLIGGLGSPLHF
TGTGCCAGCAGCTTGATTGGGGGCTTGGGTTCACCCCTCCACTTT
>-|TRBV20-1|-|TRBJ2-7
CSALNYEQYF
TGCAGTGCTCTAAACTACGAGCAGTACTTC
>-|TRBV9|TRBD1|TRBJ1-2
CASSVDQGGQGSYGYTF
TGTGCCAGCAGCGTGGATCAGGGGGGACAGGGGAGCTATGGCTACACCTTC
>-|TRBV25-1|-|TRBJ2-2
CASGGKAGAGELFF
TGTGCCAGCGGGGGGAAGGCTGGCGCCGGGGAGCTGTTTTTT
>few|TRBV27|-|TRBJ2-7
CASSLSPNTYEQYF
TGTGCCAGCAGTTTATCACCGAATACCTACGAGCAGTACTTC
>once|TRBV12-5|TRBD2|TRBJ2-1
CASGGMGLAPNEQFF
TGTGCTAGTGGGGGGATGGGACTAGCGCCTAATGAGCAGTTCTTC